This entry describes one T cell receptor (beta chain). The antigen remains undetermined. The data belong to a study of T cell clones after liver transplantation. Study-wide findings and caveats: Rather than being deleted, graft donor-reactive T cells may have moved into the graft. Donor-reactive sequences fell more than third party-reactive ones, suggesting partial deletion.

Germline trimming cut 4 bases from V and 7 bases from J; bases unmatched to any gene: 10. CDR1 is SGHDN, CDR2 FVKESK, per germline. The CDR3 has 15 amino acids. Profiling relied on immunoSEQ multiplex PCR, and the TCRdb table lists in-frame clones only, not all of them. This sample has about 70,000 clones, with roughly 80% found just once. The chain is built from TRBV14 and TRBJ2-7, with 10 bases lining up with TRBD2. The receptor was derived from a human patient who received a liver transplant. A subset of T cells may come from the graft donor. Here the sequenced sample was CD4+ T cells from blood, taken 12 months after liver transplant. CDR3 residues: CASSPTLAGVGEQYF. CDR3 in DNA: TGTGCCAGCAGCCCCACCCTAGCGGGAGTAGGGGAGCAGTACTTC. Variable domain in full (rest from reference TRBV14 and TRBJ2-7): EAGVTQFPSHSVIEKGQTVTLRCDPISGHDNLYWYRRVMGKEIKFLLHFVKESKQDESGMPNNRFLAERTGGTYSTLKVQPAELEDSGVYFCASSPTLAGVGEQYFGPGTRLTVT.